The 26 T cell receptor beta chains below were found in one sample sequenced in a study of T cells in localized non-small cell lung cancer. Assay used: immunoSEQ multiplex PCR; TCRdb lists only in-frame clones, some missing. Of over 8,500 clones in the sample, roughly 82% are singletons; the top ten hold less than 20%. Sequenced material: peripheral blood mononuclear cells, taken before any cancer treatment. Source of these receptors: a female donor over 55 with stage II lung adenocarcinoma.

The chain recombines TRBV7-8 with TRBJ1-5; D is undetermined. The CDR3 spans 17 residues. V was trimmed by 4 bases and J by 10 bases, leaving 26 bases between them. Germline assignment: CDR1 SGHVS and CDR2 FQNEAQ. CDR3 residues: CASSSRFPLGRVEPQHF. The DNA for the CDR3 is TGTGCCAGCAGCTCCCGCTTTCCCCTCGGGAGGGTGGAACCCCAGCATTTT.

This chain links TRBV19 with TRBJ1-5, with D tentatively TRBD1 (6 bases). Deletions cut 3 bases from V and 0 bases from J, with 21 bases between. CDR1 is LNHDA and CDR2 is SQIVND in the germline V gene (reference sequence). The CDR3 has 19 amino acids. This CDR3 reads CASSMGARQATYSNQPQHF. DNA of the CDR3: TGTGCCAGTAGTATGGGGGCCAGACAGGCGACCTATAGCAATCAGCCCCAGCATTTT.

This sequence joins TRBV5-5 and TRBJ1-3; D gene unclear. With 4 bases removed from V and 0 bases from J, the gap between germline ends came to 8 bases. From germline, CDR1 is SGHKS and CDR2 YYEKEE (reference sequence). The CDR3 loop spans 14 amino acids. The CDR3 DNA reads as TGTGCCAGCAGCCCGATAAACTCTGGAAACACCATATATTTT. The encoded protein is CASSPINSGNTIYF.

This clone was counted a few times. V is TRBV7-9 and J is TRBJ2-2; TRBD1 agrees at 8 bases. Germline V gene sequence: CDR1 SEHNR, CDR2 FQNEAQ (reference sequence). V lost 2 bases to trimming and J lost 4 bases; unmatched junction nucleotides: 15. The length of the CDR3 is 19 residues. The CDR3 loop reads CASSLPRTGSGALTGELFF. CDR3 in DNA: TGTGCCAGCAGCTTACCCCGGACAGGGTCGGGGGCACTCACCGGGGAGCTGTTTTTT.

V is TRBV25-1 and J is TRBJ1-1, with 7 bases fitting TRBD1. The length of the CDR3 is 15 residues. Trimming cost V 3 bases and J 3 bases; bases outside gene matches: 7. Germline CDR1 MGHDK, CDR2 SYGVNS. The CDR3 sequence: CASSEQQGIDTEAFF. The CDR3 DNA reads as TGTGCCAGCAGTGAGCAACAGGGGATTGACACTGAAGCTTTCTTT.

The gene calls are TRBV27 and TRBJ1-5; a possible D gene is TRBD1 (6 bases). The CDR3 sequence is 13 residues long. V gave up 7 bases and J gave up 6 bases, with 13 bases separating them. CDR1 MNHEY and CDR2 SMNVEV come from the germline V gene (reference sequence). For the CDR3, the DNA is TGTGCCAGCATTAGGGGGGCACCTCAGCCCCAGCATTTT. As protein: CASIRGAPQPQHF.

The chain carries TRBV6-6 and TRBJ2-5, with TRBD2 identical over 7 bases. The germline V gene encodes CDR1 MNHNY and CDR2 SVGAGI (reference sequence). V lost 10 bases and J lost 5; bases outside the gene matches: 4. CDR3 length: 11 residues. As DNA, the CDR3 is TGTGCCACCCAAGCGGGGGAGACCCAGTACTTC. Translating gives CATQAGETQYF.

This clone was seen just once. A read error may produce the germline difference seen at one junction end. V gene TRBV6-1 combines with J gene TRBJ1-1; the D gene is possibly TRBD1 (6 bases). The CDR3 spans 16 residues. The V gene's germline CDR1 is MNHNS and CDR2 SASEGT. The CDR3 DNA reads TGTGCCAGCAGTGAAAAACGGGGGGCCCTGAACACTGAAACTTTCTTT. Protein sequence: CASSEKRGALNTETFF.

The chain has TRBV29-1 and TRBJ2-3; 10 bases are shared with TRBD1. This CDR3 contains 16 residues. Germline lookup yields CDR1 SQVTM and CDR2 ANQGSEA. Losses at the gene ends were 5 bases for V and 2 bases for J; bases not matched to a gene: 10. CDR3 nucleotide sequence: TGCAGCGTTAAAGGGGACAGGGGTTTTCACACAGATACGCAGTATTTT. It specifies CSVKGDRGFHTDTQYF.

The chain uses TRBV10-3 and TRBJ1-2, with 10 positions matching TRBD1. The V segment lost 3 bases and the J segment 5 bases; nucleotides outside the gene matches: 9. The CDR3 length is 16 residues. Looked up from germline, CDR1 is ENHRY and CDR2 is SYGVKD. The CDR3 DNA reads TGTGCCATCAGTGATTATCTGGGACAGGGGTCATATGGCTACACCTTC. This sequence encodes CAISDYLGQGSYGYTF.

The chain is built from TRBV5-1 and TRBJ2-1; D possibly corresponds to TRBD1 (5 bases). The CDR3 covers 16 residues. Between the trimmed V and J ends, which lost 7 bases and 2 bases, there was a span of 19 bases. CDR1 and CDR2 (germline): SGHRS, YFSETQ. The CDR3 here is CASAPRGSLAYNEQFF. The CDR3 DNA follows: TGCGCCAGCGCCCCTAGGGGTAGCCTCGCCTACAATGAGCAGTTCTTC.

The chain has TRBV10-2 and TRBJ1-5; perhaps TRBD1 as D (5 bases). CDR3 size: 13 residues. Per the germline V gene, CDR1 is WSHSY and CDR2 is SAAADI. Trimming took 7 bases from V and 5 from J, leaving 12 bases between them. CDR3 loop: CASTQGWDQPQHF. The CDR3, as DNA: TGCGCCAGCACCCAGGGATGGGATCAGCCCCAGCATTTT.

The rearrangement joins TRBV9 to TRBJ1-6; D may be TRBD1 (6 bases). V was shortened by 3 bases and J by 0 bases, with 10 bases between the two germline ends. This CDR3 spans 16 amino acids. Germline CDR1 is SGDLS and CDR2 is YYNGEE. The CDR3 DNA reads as TGTGCCAGCAGCGCCACAGGGATCTCCTATAATTCACCCCTCCACTTT. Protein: CASSATGISYNSPLHF.

The CDR3 here is CASSQDITHKRRAFF. The CDR3 region has the DNA TGCGCCAGCAGCCAAGATATTACCCACAAACGTCGGGCTTTCTTT. The chain is built from TRBV4-1 and TRBJ1-1, with no clear D. V gave up 0 bases and J gave up 11 bases, with 19 bases separating them. Germline values: CDR1 MGHRA, CDR2 YSYEKL. The CDR3 is made up of 15 amino acids.

The CDR3 here is CASSFWSENEKLFF. DNA for the CDR3: TGTGCCAGCAGTTTTTGGTCGGAAAATGAAAAACTGTTTTTT. The chain recombines TRBV28 with TRBJ1-4; D gene ambiguous. The CDR3 loop spans 14 amino acids. The germline V gene has CDR1 MDHEN and CDR2 SYDVKM. Trimming pared 3 bases from V and 5 bases from J, leaving 10 bases between.

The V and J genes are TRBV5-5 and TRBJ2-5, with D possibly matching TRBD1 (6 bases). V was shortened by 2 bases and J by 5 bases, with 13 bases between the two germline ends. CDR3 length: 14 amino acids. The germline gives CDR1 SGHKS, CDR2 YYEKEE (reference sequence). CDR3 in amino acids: CASSFSGTGETQYF. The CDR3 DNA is TGTGCCAGCAGCTTTTCGGGCACAGGGGAGACCCAGTACTTC.

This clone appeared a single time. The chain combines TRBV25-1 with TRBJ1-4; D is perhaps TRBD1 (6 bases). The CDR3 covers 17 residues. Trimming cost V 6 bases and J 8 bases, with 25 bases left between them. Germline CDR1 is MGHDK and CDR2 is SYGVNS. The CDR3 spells CASSHSPRAGAREKLFF. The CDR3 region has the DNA TGTGCCAGCAGCCATTCCCCCCGTGCGGGGGCACGAGAAAAACTGTTTTTT.

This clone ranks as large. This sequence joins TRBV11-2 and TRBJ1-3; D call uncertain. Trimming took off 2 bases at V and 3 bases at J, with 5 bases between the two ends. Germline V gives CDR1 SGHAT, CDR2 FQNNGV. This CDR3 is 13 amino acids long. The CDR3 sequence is CASSLLDGNTIYF. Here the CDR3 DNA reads TGTGCCAGCAGCTTACTTGATGGAAACACCATATATTTT.

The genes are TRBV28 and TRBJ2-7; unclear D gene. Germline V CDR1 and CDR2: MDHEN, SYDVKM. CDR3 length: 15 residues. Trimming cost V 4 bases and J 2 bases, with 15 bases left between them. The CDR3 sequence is CASSSLLIVAYEQYF. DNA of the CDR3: TGTGCCAGCAGTTCCCTCCTGATTGTAGCCTACGAGCAGTACTTC.

This CDR3 reads CASSLVGGGQDTQYF. The CDR3, as DNA: TGCGCCAGCAGCTTGGTAGGCGGGGGTCAAGATACGCAGTATTTT. The chain uses TRBV5-1 and TRBJ2-3; 7 nucleotides match TRBD2. The CDR3 loop spans 15 amino acids. Trimming cost V 0 bases and J 5 bases; bases outside gene matches: 6. CDR1 is SGHRS and CDR2 is YFSETQ in the germline V gene.

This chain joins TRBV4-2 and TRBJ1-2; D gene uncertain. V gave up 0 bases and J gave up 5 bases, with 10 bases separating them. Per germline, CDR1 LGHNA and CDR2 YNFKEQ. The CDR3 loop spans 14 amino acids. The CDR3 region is CASSQDPTPYGYTF. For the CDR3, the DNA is TGTGCCAGCAGCCAAGACCCGACACCTTATGGCTACACCTTC.

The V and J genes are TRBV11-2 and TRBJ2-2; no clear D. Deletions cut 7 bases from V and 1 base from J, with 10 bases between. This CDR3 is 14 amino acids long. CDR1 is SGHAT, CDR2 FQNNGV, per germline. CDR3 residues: CASKRSVNTGELFF. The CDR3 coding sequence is TGTGCCAGCAAGCGCTCAGTGAACACCGGGGAGCTGTTTTTT.

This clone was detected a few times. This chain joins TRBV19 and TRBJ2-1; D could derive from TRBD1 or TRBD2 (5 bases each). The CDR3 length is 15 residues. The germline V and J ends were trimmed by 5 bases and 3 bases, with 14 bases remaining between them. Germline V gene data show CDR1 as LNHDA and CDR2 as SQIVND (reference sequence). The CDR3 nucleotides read TGTGCCAGTAGTTCCCGGGGCATCTTCTACAATGAGCAGTTCTTC. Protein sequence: CASSSRGIFYNEQFF.

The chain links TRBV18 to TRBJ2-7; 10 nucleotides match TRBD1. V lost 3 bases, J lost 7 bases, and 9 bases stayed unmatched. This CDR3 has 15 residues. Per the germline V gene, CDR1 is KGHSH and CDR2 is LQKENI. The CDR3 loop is CASSPRQGALEEQYF. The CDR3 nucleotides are TGTGCCAGCTCACCTAGACAGGGGGCTCTAGAAGAGCAGTACTTC.

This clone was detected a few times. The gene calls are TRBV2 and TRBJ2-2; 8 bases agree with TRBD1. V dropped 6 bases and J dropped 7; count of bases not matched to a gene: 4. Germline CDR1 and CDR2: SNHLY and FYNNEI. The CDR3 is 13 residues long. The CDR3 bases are TGTGCCAGCAGGACAGGGGTTAGCGGGGAGCTGTTTTTT. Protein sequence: CASRTGVSGELFF.

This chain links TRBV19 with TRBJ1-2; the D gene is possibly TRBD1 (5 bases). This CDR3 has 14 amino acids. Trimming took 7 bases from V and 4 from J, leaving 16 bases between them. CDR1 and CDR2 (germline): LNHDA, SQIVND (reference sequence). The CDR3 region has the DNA TGTGCCAGTAATCGCAGGGTGCAACTCTATGGCTACACCTTC. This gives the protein CASNRRVQLYGYTF.